This record looks at one TCR beta chain sequence and its context. Its antigen remains unknown. It may be a read error: a sequence one base away is much more abundant. TCRdb ran MiXCR on the RT-PCR reads and lists one entry per CDR3 protein. The sample has 860,000 or so distinct CDR3 sequences; approximately 22% are singletons. The CDR3 is made up of 14 amino acids. V was trimmed by 3 bases and J by 1 base, leaving 6 bases between them. Germline CDR1 MNHEY, CDR2 SMNVEV (reference sequence). This entry belongs to a study of response to subunit inactivated influenza vaccine. Overall study findings and caveats: Authors suggested few new T cells are recruited by each seasonal influenza vaccination.

The sequence came from a man aged 50-60 years who received an inactivated influenza vaccine. The rearrangement joins TRBV27 to TRBJ2-2; no clear D. The starting material was PBMCs from blood, obtained 5 days after vaccination. The CDR3 DNA follows: TGTGCCAGCAGTTTCTGGGAGAACACCGGGGAGCTGTTTTTT. Its translation: CASSFWENTGELFF.